What follows is one T cell receptor beta chain and its context. This entry belongs to a study of blood T cell repertoires in COVID-19. Study summary: From the United States, Italy and Spain came samples of acute and convalescent COVID-19. T cells, B-cell-depleted T cells, or PBMCs provided the cDNA or gDNA that served as material.

This CDR3 region has 10 residues. Germline values: CDR1 MDHEN, CDR2 SYDVKM. V was cut by 5 bases and J by 7 bases, with 5 bases left in between. Seattle enrolled patients during active infection and tracked them longitudinally. Authors' data handling: It was from reference gene primer amplification that nucleated cell counts were estimated. This table comes from immunoSEQ multiplex PCR, and its TCRdb copy is limited to in-frame clones, with some not included. D and trimming were read from the DNA, whereas the V and J calls and clone size are those reported in that table. The table records roughly 280,000 clones, about nine tenths of them present only once.

The chain combines TRBV28 with TRBJ1-2; D remains unclear. The sequenced material came from peripheral blood. The receptor was derived from a woman aged 25 to 39 with COVID-19, enrolled during active disease. The CDR3 coding sequence is TGTGCCAGCAGTGGGAGTGGCTACACCTTC. Translated: CASSGSGYTF.